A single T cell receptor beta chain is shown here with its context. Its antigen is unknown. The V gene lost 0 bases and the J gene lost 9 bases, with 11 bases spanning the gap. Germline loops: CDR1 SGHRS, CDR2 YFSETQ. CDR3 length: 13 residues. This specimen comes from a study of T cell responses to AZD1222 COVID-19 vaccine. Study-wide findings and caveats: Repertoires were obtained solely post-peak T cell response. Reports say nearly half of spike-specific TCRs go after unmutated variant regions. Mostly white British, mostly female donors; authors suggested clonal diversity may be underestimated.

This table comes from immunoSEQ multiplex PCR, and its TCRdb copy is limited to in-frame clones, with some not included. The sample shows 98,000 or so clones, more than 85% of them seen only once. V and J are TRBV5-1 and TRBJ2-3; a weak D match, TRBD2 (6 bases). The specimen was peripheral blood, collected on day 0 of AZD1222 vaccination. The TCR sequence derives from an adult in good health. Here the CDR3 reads CASSLGRAGTQYF. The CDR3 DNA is TGCGCCAGCAGCTTGGGGCGGGCGGGGACGCAGTATTTT.